The entry below gives a single T cell receptor beta chain sequence along with its context. Profiled with immunoSEQ multiplex PCR; TCRdb holds only in-frame clones, not every one. The table lists 300,000 to 350,000 clones, 88% of them singletons. This CDR3 spans 14 amino acids. V was trimmed by 5 bases and J by 3 bases, leaving 12 bases between them. CDR1 is SEHNR, CDR2 FQNEAQ, per germline (reference sequence). The source of the sample is a study of blood T cell repertoires in COVID-19. On the study more broadly: Sites across the United States, Italy and Spain contributed samples from acute and convalescent COVID-19.

In Seattle, patients joined the study during active infection and were tracked longitudinally. The chain is built from TRBV7-9 and TRBJ2-3; D possibly corresponds to TRBD1 (7 bases). The sample comprised peripheral blood. The source of this sequence is a woman between 70 and 85 years old with COVID-19, enrolled during active disease. The CDR3 DNA sequence: TGTGCCAGCAGCAATCAGGGGGGTACAGATACGCAGTATTTT. Its translation is CASSNQGGTDTQYF. The whole variable domain, remainder taken from reference TRBV7-9 and TRBJ2-3, is DTGVSQNPRHKITKRGQNVTFRCDPISEHNRLYWYRQTLGQGPEFLTYFQNEAQLEKSRLLSDRFSAERPKGSFSTLEIQRTEQGDSAMYLCASSNQGGTDTQYFGPGTRLTVL.